The 17 T cell receptor beta chains presented below share a single source sample, sequenced in a study of response to subunit inactivated influenza vaccine. TCRdb re-called the RT-PCR reads with MiXCR, one entry per CDR3 protein. The table includes under 200,000 distinct CDR3 sequences, approximately 11% detected once. The specimen was non-naive T cells sorted from PBMCs, collected roughly 48 days after vaccination. These receptors came from a man aged 50-59 years who received an inactivated influenza vaccine.

This clonotype was picked up many times. The V gene is TRBV16, the J gene TRBJ2-7; D is unclear. Trimming pared 0 bases from V and 5 bases from J, leaving 2 bases between. In germline, CDR1 is KGHSY, CDR2 FQNENV. The CDR3 spans 11 residues. The CDR3 DNA is TGTGCCAGCAGCCAATCTGACGAGCAGTACTTC. Protein product: CASSQSDEQYF.

This clonotype has only one observation. The rearrangement uses TRBV3-1 and TRBJ2-1; 10 bases match TRBD2. The CDR3 is 16 amino acids. Germline V gives CDR1 LGHDT, CDR2 YNNKEL (reference sequence). V shed 8 bases, J shed 4 bases, and the junction held 11 bases outside the gene matches. CDR3 amino acids: CASGNSGRTGYNEQFF. The CDR3 region has the DNA TGTGCCAGCGGAAATAGCGGGAGGACGGGATACAATGAGCAGTTCTTC.

Notes on this clonotype: One base away lies a much larger clone, so this may be a sequencing read error. The chain combines TRBV5-1 with TRBJ2-2; the D is unclear. Germline V gene lookup returns CDR1 SGHRS and CDR2 YFSETQ. Trimming left V 6 bases short and J 6 bases short, with 18 bases between. This CDR3 spans 15 amino acids. For the CDR3, the DNA is TGCGCCAGCAACCCGAAGGGTGTGAAGGCCGGGGAGCTGTTTTTT. Translation gives CASNPKGVKAGELFF.

This clonotype was recorded at least ten times. The V and J genes are TRBV5-1 and TRBJ1-3; D is unclear. CDR3 length: 16 amino acids. Germline V lookup: CDR1 SGHRS, CDR2 YFSETQ. V lost 0 bases and J lost 1, with 11 bases in between. The DNA of the CDR3 is TGCGCCAGCAGCTTGGGAGCAGTTCAATCTGGAAACACCATATATTTT. It translates to CASSLGAVQSGNTIYF.

Many counts were recorded for this clonotype. The V gene is TRBV4-2, the J gene TRBJ2-2, with D hard to call. The germline gives CDR1 LGHNA, CDR2 YNFKEQ. This CDR3 has 14 amino acids. V shed 0 bases and J shed 0 bases, with 2 bases lying between them. The CDR3 DNA follows: TGTGCCAGCAGCCAAGACTCGAACACCGGGGAGCTGTTTTTT. Its translation: CASSQDSNTGELFF.

This clonotype was found many times. The rearrangement joins TRBV6-2 or TRBV6-3 to TRBJ2-7; D remains ambiguous. The CDR3 has 13 amino acids. The V gene's germline CDR1 is MNHEY and CDR2 SVGEGT. Trimming left V 4 bases short and J 0 bases short, with 7 bases between. This CDR3 reads CASSSRSSYEQYF. The CDR3 nucleotides are TGTGCCAGCAGTTCCAGGAGCTCCTACGAGCAGTACTTC.

This clonotype was counted at least ten times. The V gene is TRBV6-1, the J gene TRBJ1-5, with a weak D call TRBD1 (6 bases). Germline CDR1 reads MNHNS; CDR2 reads SASEGT. The CDR3 is made up of 15 amino acids. V was cut by 5 bases and J by 4 bases, with 15 bases left in between. The CDR3 nucleotides read TGTGCCAGCAGTCAAACCGGGGACACAAATCAGCCCCAGCATTTT. This gives the protein CASSQTGDTNQPQHF.

CDR3 sequence reads: CASSLTQGPQETQYF. CDR3 nucleotides: TGCGCCAGCAGTCTGACCCAAGGACCCCAAGAGACCCAGTACTTC. The rearrangement uses TRBV4-1 and TRBJ2-5; D uncertain. Between the trimmed V and J ends, which lost 6 bases and 1 base, there was a span of 15 bases. Germline CDR1 is MGHRA and CDR2 is YSYEKL. The length of the CDR3 is 15 residues.

This clonotype was counted between two and nine times. The chain has TRBV3-1 and TRBJ1-1; 10 bases line up with TRBD1. The germline V gene encodes CDR1 LGHDT and CDR2 YNNKEL (reference sequence). The V and J ends lost 4 bases and 1 base, in that order; junction bases with no gene match: 3. This CDR3 spans 15 amino acids. The DNA for the CDR3 is TGTGCCAGCAGCCTCGGGACAGGGGCGAACACTGAAGCTTTCTTT. Protein: CASSLGTGANTEAFF.

By sample share, this clonotype is medium-sized. The chain joins TRBV4-1 to TRBJ1-2; unclear D gene. This CDR3 contains 16 residues. Germline V gives CDR1 MGHRA, CDR2 YSYEKL. The V end was cut by 0 bases, the J end by 10 bases, with 21 bases between. The CDR3: CASSQDSASGGVFYTF. The CDR3 nucleotides read TGCGCCAGCAGCCAAGATTCCGCCTCCGGTGGGGTTTTCTACACCTTC.

This clonotype was recorded a few times. The CDR3, as DNA: TGCAGCGTTGGCACCTACTACTATGGCTACACCTTC. It encodes CSVGTYYYGYTF. V and J are TRBV29-1 and TRBJ1-2; D unclear. The CDR3 sequence is 12 residues long. V lost 4 bases and J lost 3, with 9 bases in between. Germline CDR1 is SQVTM and CDR2 is ANQGSEA.

This clonotype occurred many times. The chain links TRBV5-6 to TRBJ2-7, with D unresolved. The V gene's germline CDR1 is SGHDT and CDR2 YYEEEE. The CDR3 contains 12 residues. The germline V and J ends were trimmed by 1 base and 5 bases, with 7 bases remaining between them. CDR3 region: CASSLSGNEQYF. CDR3 DNA sequence: TGTGCCAGCAGCTTGTCTGGGAACGAGCAGTACTTC.

This clonotype occurred many times. The V gene is TRBV2, the J gene TRBJ2-2, with D possibly TRBD2 on 5 matching bases. The CDR3 runs 15 residues. V was cut by 6 bases and J by 3 bases, with 14 bases left in between. Germline V gene data show CDR1 as SNHLY and CDR2 as FYNNEI. The CDR3 sequence: CASRGDTSYTGELFF. The CDR3, as DNA: TGTGCCAGCAGGGGTGATACTAGTTACACCGGGGAGCTGTTTTTT.

The CDR3 coding sequence is TGTGCCAGCTCACCAGACAGGACAGGGTACAATGAGCAGTTCTTC. As protein: CASSPDRTGYNEQFF. V is TRBV18 and J is TRBJ2-1; TRBD1 agrees at 8 bases. V lost 2 bases to trimming and J lost 4 bases; unmatched junction nucleotides: 4. CDR3 length: 15 residues. Germline V gives CDR1 KGHSH, CDR2 LQKENI.

The chain couples TRBV5-6 to TRBJ2-7; 9 bases line up with TRBD2. Germline V gene data show CDR1 as SGHDT and CDR2 as YYEEEE. V dropped 1 base and J dropped 4; count of bases not matched to a gene: 9. The CDR3 extends over 16 amino acids. The CDR3 DNA reads as TGTGCCAGCAGCTTGTTTGGAGCGGGACTAGCATACGAGCAGTACTTC. Amino acid sequence: CASSLFGAGLAYEQYF. Filled out from reference TRBV5-6 and TRBJ2-7, the complete variable domain reads DAGVTQSPTHLIKTRGQQVTLRCSPKSGHDTVSWYQQALGQGPQFIFQYYEEEERQRGNFPDRFSGHQFPNYSSELNVNALLLGDSALYLCASSLFGAGLAYEQYFGPGTRLTVT.

This clonotype was recorded many times. The rearrangement uses TRBV12-3 or TRBV12-4 and TRBJ1-4; TRBD1 is a possible D gene (5 bases). This CDR3 is built from 15 residues. Trimming shortened V by 5 bases and J by 0 bases, and 10 bases separated the two germline ends. CDR3 in DNA: TGTGCCAGCAGTGTCGGAGGGGCAACTAATGAAAAACTGTTTTTT. Translated, it gives CASSVGGATNEKLFF.

This clonotype came up many times. The rearrangement links TRBV18 to TRBJ2-5; D unresolved. The CDR3 is 13 amino acids. Trimming removed 3 bases at V and 4 bases at J, with 9 bases between. Germline V gene sequence: CDR1 KGHSH, CDR2 LQKENI. Here the CDR3 reads CASSPSGRETQYF. CDR3 nucleotide sequence: TGTGCCAGCTCACCCTCGGGTAGAGAGACCCAGTACTTC. Filled out from reference TRBV18 and TRBJ2-5, the complete variable domain reads NAGVMQNPRHLVRRRGQEARLRCSPMKGHSHVYWYRQLPEEGLKFMVYLQKENIIDESGMPKERFSAEFPKEGPSILRIQQVVRGDSAAYFCASSPSGRETQYFGPGTRLLVL.